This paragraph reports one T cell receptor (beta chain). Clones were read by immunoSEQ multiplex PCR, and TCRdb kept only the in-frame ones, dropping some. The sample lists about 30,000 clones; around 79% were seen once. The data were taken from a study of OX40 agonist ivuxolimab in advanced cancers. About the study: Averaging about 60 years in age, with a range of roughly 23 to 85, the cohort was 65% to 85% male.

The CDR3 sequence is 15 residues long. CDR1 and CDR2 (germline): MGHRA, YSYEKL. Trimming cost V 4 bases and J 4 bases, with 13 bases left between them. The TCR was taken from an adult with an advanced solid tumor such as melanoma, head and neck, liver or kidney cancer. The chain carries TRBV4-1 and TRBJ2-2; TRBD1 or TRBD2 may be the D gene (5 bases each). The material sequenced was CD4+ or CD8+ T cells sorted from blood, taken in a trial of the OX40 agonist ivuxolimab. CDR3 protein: CASSPLAGSTGELFF. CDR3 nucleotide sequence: TGCGCCAGCAGCCCCCTAGCAGGGAGCACCGGGGAGCTGTTTTTT.